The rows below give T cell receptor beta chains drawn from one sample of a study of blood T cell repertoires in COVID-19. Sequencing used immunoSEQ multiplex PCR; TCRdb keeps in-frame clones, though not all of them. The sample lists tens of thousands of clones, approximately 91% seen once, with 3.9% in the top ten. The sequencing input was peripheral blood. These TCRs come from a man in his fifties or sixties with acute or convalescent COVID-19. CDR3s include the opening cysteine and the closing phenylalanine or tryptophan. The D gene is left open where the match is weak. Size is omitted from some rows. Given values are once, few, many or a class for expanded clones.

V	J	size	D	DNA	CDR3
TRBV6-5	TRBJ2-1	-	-	TGTGCCAGCAGTTACTTAGAGCAGTTCTTC	CASSYLEQFF
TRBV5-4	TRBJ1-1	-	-	TGTGCCAGCAGCCCCCAGAGGGGGATCGGCACTGAAGCTTTCTTT	CASSPQRGIGTEAFF
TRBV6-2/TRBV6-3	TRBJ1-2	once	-	TGTGCCAGCAGTTACCCCCCAGCCGGGGTTTGGGGCTACACCTTC	CASSYPPAGVWGYTF
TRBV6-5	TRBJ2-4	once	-	TGTGCCAGCAGTTACTCTCGTCAGGGGAACATTCAGTACTTC	CASSYSRQGNIQYF
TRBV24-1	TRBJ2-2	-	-	TGTGCCACCAGTGATTATGGAAACAGGGTAGGGACCGGGGAGCTGTTTTTT	CATSDYGNRVGTGELFF
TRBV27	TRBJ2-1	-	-	TGTGCCAGCAGTTCCTCGGGGGTAGTTCACAATGAGCAGTTCTTC	CASSSSGVVHNEQFF
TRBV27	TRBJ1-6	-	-	TGTGCCAGCAGTTCCGACACATCGGATAATTCACCCCTCCACTTT	CASSSDTSDNSPLHF
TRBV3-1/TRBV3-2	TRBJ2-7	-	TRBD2	TGTGCCAGCAGCCGCATTACCAAGGGGAGGGGCGCCCGCTACGAGCAGTACTTC	CASSRITKGRGARYEQYF
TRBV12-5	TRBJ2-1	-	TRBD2	TGTGCTAGCTTGGGACTAGCGGGAGGGATAAGCTCCTACAATGAGCAGTTCTTC	CASLGLAGGISSYNEQFF
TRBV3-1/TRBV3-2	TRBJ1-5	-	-	TGTGCCAGCAGCCAAGAGTGGGGGGGCGGTCAGCCCCAGCATTTT	CASSQEWGGGQPQHF
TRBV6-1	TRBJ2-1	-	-	TGTGCCAGCAGGGAAGGTAGCGGCCCCCGTGTCAATGAGCAGTTCTTC	CASREGSGPRVNEQFF
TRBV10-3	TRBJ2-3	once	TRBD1	TGTGCCATCAGTGAGGGGACAGGGGGTCCCACAGATACGCAGTATTTT	CAISEGTGGPTDTQYF
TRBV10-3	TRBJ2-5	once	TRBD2	TGTGCCATCAGTGAGGATAGTGGACTAGCGGGAGGGAGGGAGACCCAGTACTTC	CAISEDSGLAGGRETQYF
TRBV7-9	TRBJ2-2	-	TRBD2	TGTGCCAGCAGCTTAGACGGACTAGCAGGCACCGGGGAGCTGTTTTTT	CASSLDGLAGTGELFF
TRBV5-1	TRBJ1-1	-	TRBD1	TGCGCCAGCAGCTCGGGGGACAGGGTGCGCGCTGAAGCTTTCTTT	CASSSGDRVRAEAFF
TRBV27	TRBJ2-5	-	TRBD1	TGTGCCAGCAGTGACAGGGGCTCAGCACAAGAGACCCAGTACTTC	CASSDRGSAQETQYF
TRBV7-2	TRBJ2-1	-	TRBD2	TGTGCCAGCAGCTTCCAGACTAGCGGGGCCTACAATGAGCAGTTCTTC	CASSFQTSGAYNEQFF
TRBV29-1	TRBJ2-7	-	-	TGCAGCGTTACTCCATTTGACAGGAGTGGTGGCGAGCAGTACTTC	CSVTPFDRSGGEQYF
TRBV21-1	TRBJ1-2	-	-	TGTGCCGAGGGACAGCCACGTACTGTTTTGTATGGCTACACCTTC	CAEGQPRTVLYGYTF
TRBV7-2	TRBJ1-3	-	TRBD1	TGTGCCAGCAGCCAAGACAGGGTAGGAAACACCATATATTTT	CASSQDRVGNTIYF
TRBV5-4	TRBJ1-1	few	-	TGTGCCAGCAGCTTGGAGCAGACGGCGGCTGAAGCTTTCTTT	CASSLEQTAAEAFF
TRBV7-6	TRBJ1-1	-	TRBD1	TGTGCCAGCAGTCCCAGGGGGGTACGGACTGAAGCTTTCTTT	CASSPRGVRTEAFF
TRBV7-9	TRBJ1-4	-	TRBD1	TGTGCCAGCAGCGCGGACAGGGGGCGATATGAAAAACTGTTTTTT	CASSADRGRYEKLFF
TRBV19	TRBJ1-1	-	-	TGTGCCAGTAGTATCAGGACAGCACCAACCTCTGAAGCTTTCTTT	CASSIRTAPTSEAFF
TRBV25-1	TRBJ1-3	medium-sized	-	TGTGCCAGCATCCTAGGATCCACCATATATTTT	CASILGSTIYF
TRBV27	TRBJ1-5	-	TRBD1	TGTGCCAGCAGTTCAACCGGGACAGGGAATCAGCCCCAGCATTTT	CASSSTGTGNQPQHF
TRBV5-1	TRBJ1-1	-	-	TGCGCCAGCAGCTTGGCGGGGGTTGGAACTGAAGCTTTCTTT	CASSLAGVGTEAFF
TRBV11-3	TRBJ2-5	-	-	TGTGCCAGCAGCTCCACGGGAGCCTGGGGCCAAGAGACCCAGTACTTC	CASSSTGAWGQETQYF
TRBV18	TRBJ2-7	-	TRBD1	TGTGCCAGCTCACCTCCGACAGGGACCACCTACGAGCAGTACTTC	CASSPPTGTTYEQYF
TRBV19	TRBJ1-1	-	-	TGTGCCAGTAGTCCGGGAATCGTGGCTTTCTTT	CASSPGIVAFF
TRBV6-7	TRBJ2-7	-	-	TGTGCCAGCACGGGACACTTCATTTCCTACGAGCAGTACTTC	CASTGHFISYEQYF
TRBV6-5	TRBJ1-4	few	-	TGTGCCAGCAGGCAGTCCGGCGGTCTTCTTGAAAAACTGTTTTTT	CASRQSGGLLEKLFF
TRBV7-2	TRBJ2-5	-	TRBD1	TGTGCCAGCAGCTGGAGGACAGGGAAGTTTGTACAAGAGACCCAGTACTTC	CASSWRTGKFVQETQYF
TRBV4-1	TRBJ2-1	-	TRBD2	TGCGCCAGCAGTCCTTCAAGCGGGGAGTGGGTAAGGGCGGAACGGAATGAGCAGTTCTTC	CASSPSSGEWVRAERNEQFF
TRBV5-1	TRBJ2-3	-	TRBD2	TGCGCCAGCCAGACTAGCCCTAGCACAGATACGCAGTATTTT	CASQTSPSTDTQYF